This T cell receptor (beta chain) was sequenced for a study of cytomegalovirus exposure and HLA in healthy donors (dated 2017 in TCRdb). A note on the overall study: In an earlier analysis of 550 to 750 of the donors, around 300 Gb of sequence data and roughly 100 million unique TCR beta sequences from roughly 190 million T cells were reported. An early release that covered about 600 HLA-typed donors contained about 300 gigabases of sequencing data and approximately 85 million unique TCR sequences. The genetic ancestry cluster associated with self-reported Caucasian donors included about four fifths of the roughly 400 genotyped donors. The study aimed to test whether signatures of past pathogen exposure could be identified by cataloging public T cell receptors. The T cell repertoires of several hundred subjects were profiled by immunosequencing and related to cytomegalovirus serostatus. Along with the approximately 670-subject first cohort, a separate validation cohort of more than 90 different subjects was used. The study combined high-throughput TCR immunosequencing, statistical association of individual TCRs with disease status, and machine learning to predict cytomegalovirus infection status. A later analysis re-analyzed previously published TCR beta repertoires from roughly 600 donors and added high-resolution HLA genotyping to study TCR occurrence patterns. Rather than drawing on any new phenotypic data, the later analysis identified candidate immune exposures from TCR beta sequences and the way those sequences occurred across donors. An earlier analysis of approximately 500 of the donors applied high-throughput TCR beta sequencing to assess whether each TCR beta V gene segment acted as functional or pseudogenic. Donor age, sex, ethnicity and CMV serostatus were compiled alongside the repertoire data. A later genetic analysis used genome-wide SNP genotypes for about 65% of the roughly 700 donors, treating that subset as a discovery cohort. All discovery cohort repertoires had been generated using a single sequencing platform. Both class I and class II loci were covered by HLA typing, at four-digit resolution. Typing coverage varied by locus: about 629-630 donors for A, B, C, DRB1 and DQB1; about 520 for DQA1; nearly 610 for DPA1; more than 450 for DPB1. A few DR-DQ haplotypes were treated as single units for association and clustering because of strong linkage in the cohort. Among a few hundred genotyped donors of the cohort, an average of approximately 240,000 unique TCR beta nucleotide sequences were sequenced per donor, roughly 18% of them non-productive.

The protocol used for the library was the immunoSEQ multiplex PCR assay. For the multiplex PCR, a mixture combining 60 forward primers for TCR Vbeta segments and 13 reverse primers for TCR Jbeta segments was used. The CDR3 region of rearranged TCR beta genes was amplified from genomic DNA with a multiplex PCR assay. On the Illumina HiSeq System, the amplified TCR beta libraries were sequenced as 87-base-pair reads. As for how the authors treated the data: Across the roughly 700 repertoires, a later analysis counted some 80 million unique TCR beta chains, roughly 11 million of which were shared by at least two donors. Raw reads were error-corrected and collapsed into unique sequences with a nearest-neighbor algorithm that merged closely related sequences to remove PCR and sequencing errors. CDR3 sequences were aligned to IMGT reference sequences to assign V, D and J gene segments. For a sequence to be retained, a match of at least six nucleotides was required to both a V gene segment and a J gene segment. A rearrangement counted as productive if the CDR3 had no stop codons and remained in frame with V and J, and every other rearrangement counted as non-productive. CDR3 was defined by IMGT convention, running from the second conserved V-encoded cysteine to the conserved J-encoded phenylalanine. In an earlier analysis of some 550 of the donors, sequences lacking an unambiguous match to a single V gene segment were excluded. In an earlier analysis of approximately 500 of the donors, a V segment was called functional when productive rearrangements were above 56.7%, and segregating when the standard deviation between donors exceeded 5%. To diagnose cytomegalovirus status from the catalog of TCR beta chain sequences, a statistical classification framework was built. V and J gene assignment, in a later analysis, came from comparing TCR nucleotide sequences with IMGT/GENE-DB human TR gene sequences. The TCRdist pipeline was used in a later analysis to assign CDR3 sequences and most-parsimonious VDJ recombination scenarios. In a later analysis, every TCR beta chain was defined by the combination of its CDR3 amino acid sequence and its V-gene family, and reads without a unique V-gene family were dropped. In a later analysis, around 600 highly shared, low-generation-probability nucleotide sequences were removed to address suspected cross-contamination and a sequencing artifact. In a later analysis, a clonal expansion index was calculated for each public chain from normalized within-repertoire ranks of inferred template counts. A later analysis computed generation probabilities with a VDJ recombination model fitted to out-of-frame rearrangements, and checked the results against IGoR. A later analysis scored TCR-TCR, TCR-HLA and TCR-CMV co-occurrence with hypergeometric tests, applying a repertoire-size bias correction to TCR pairs. In a later analysis, false discovery rates were estimated by permuting HLA or CMV assignments 20 times. In a later analysis, co-occurring TCRs were grouped using DBSCAN, and TCRdist sequence similarity was added for clustering within HLA-allele-positive subsets. Repertoires with fewer than 30,000 or more than 120,000 public chains were left out of co-occurrence clustering, as were five repertoires with anomalous nucleotide sharing. Entries here come from immuneACCESS through TCRdb and include only in-frame sequences with V and J called. Some clones fail to appear in such tables; in the studies checked, an unresolved V gene covers under half of the shortfall, and the cause of the remainder is unknown. V, J and clone size derive from that table, while D and trimming were established from the DNA sequence. This sample comprises nearly 110,000 clones, 65% to 80% of them detected only once. The ten largest clones take up 3.5% to 4% of the sample.

Summary of the overall study and its limitations: A later genetic analysis reported fewer N-insertions in productive TCRs among donors in an Asian-associated ancestry cluster than the roughly 690-donor mean. Compared with equally common non-associated chains, HLA-associated TCR beta chains in a later analysis were more clonally expanded and had lower generation probabilities. In a later analysis, most CMV-associated TCR beta chains were found to appear HLA-restricted, with HLA associations seemingly driven largely by CMV exposure. Most TCR sequences were observed very rarely across donors, whereas some public TCRs were present in many individuals. For the cohort, immune exposure information was limited to CMV serostatus. This cohort had only TCR beta chains sequenced, and the lack of alpha or paired-chain data limited which features could be detected. In vitro tests confirmed that three of the cytomegalovirus-associated TCR beta chains recognize cytomegalovirus antigens. The classifier was reported to diagnose cytomegalovirus status with high specificity and sensitivity in both the original and validation cohorts. Linkage disequilibrium might explain the correlated functional status among segregating V segments, but an unknown experimental factor could not be ruled out. The sequencing pipeline was judged likely to have produced a cluster of highly shared sequence variants as a technical artifact. In an earlier analysis of 587 of the donors, most TCR beta V segments were observed in productive rearrangements about 87% or about 30% of the time, broadly matching IMGT annotations. The authors suggested that the approach could potentially be extended to other disease states and immunological phenotypes. The 87-base-pair reads could not distinguish some IMGT-functional V segments, including TRBV6-2 and TRBV6-3, so those segments were excluded. The presence/absence analyses assumed that sequencing depth was roughly uniform across donors, and that assumption may not be true. According to a later analysis, parvovirus B19, influenza, CMV and Epstein-Barr virus appeared linked to several top co-occurrence clusters. Because counts were too low, approximately 15 rarely observed V segments, including chromosome 9 orphons, were excluded from the earlier analysis of around 640 of the donors. In a later analysis, TCR association rates were found to vary across HLA loci, with the most associated TCRs seen for DRB1 alleles and the fewest for HLA-C alleles. A further reported finding was that TCR beta sequences accurately predicted the HLA-A and HLA-B alleles for most subjects in the first cohort. The study listed 170 or so TCR beta chains as associated with cytomegalovirus. Assigning TCR associations to individual alleles was difficult when HLA alleles, especially DR and DQ, strongly co-occurred. Because HLA typing was missing for some donors at each locus, association tests included only the typed subset. A later analysis associated 16,951 TCR beta sequences with specific HLA alleles at a false discovery rate of 0.05. An association between a missense DCLRE1C variant and V-gene and J-gene trimming of TCR beta chains was found in a later genetic analysis and replicated in an independent cohort.

With respect to this clone: Its antigen is currently not known. Base-call qualities are not available, and no considerably larger clone is one nucleotide away.

The CDR3 holds 16 amino acids from the cysteine to the phenylalanine. Of the read, only the CDR3 DNA is kept; its 48 bases are in frame from base 1. The CDR1 and CDR2 encoded by the germline V gene are SGHTA and FQGNSA. Here V drops 5 bases and J drops 1 base, and the junction holds 7 bases not matched to any gene. In total, fewer than 750 healthy bone marrow donors made up the cohort. At the time of sampling, all cohort members were nominally healthy, though unrecorded immune exposures were likely present. The donor was CMV seronegative and belonged to the group of over 300 seronegative cohort members. Each donor provided a peripheral blood sample, and peripheral blood mononuclear cells were used for TCR beta sequencing. The Qiagen DNeasy Blood Extraction Kit was used to extract genomic DNA from the blood cell samples.

The receptor chain draws on TRBV7-2 and TRBJ2-2, with 7 central nucleotides matching TRBD1. The sequence derives from a man between 60 and 75 years old in good health and CMV-seronegative. Sequencing was carried out using PBMCs. The nucleotide sequence is given as TGTGCCAGCAGCAGGCTAGGGACAGTGAACACCGGGGAGCTGTTTTTT. It translates to CASSRLGTVNTGELFF.